This T cell receptor beta chain comes out of a study of cytotoxic CD8 clonotypes in ibrutinib-treated CLL. Turning to the study itself: Within the patient group, eleven to twelve were relapsed/refractory and over 14 treatment-naive, and 17 were IGHV unmutated. A mean of roughly 250,000 productive templates and tens of thousands of productive rearrangements was obtained per sample.

Sequencing was designed to attain a depth spanning 1 in 200,000 to 1 in 1 million T cells. The method was immunoSEQ multiplex PCR; TCRdb's version includes in-frame clones alone and lacks a portion of them. Of about 300,000 clones listed, around 69% are singletons. Trimming cost V 4 bases and J 5 bases; bases outside gene matches: 4. The CDR3 runs 14 residues. Per the germline V gene, CDR1 is KGHSH and CDR2 is LQKENI. This TCR came from a human donor with chronic lymphocytic leukemia. The input for sequencing was PBMCs, taken at disease progression, from a patient treated with ibrutinib. V and J are TRBV18 and TRBJ2-7, with 11 positions matching TRBD2. The CDR3 sequence is CASSQTSGDHEQYF. The CDR3 DNA is TGTGCCAGCTCACAGACTAGCGGGGACCACGAGCAGTACTTC. Full variable domain (rest looked up from reference TRBV18 and TRBJ2-7): NAGVMQNPRHLVRRRGQEARLRCSPMKGHSHVYWYRQLPEEGLKFMVYLQKENIIDESGMPKERFSAEFPKEGPSILRIQQVVRGDSAAYFCASSQTSGDHEQYFGPGTRLTVT.